A selection of T cell receptor beta chains follows, all from one sample in a study of CD8 T cells in Susac syndrome. TCRdb re-called the immunoSEQ multiplex PCR reads with MiXCR, one entry per CDR3 protein. The sample comprises 200,000 or so distinct CDR3 sequences, approximately 96% of which are singletons, and around 0.092% rests with the top ten. Sequences were obtained from CD4+ T cells from PBMCs. The source is a human donor with Susac syndrome. The CDR3 runs from the conserved cysteine through the conserved F or W. Each record gives: D gene, V gene, clone size, J gene, CDR3 protein, CDR3 DNA. D genes are given only for firm matches. Part of the rows lack a size; the others show once, few, many or a class for expanded clones.

TRBD2	TRBV7-8	-	TRBJ2-2	CASSGSGGASGELFF	TGTGCCAGCAGCGGTAGCGGGGGGGCCTCCGGGGAGCTGTTTTTT
-	TRBV7-6	-	TRBJ2-2	CASSLARPGAPGELFF	TGTGCCAGCAGCTTAGCTCGGCCGGGGGCGCCCGGGGAGCTGTTTTTT
-	TRBV6-5	-	TRBJ2-7	CASSYRGVLYEQYF	TGTGCCAGCAGTTACAGGGGGGTCCTGTACGAGCAGTACTTC
TRBD1	TRBV30	once	TRBJ2-3	CAWSRPGQTWIDTQYF	TGTGCCTGGAGTCGCCCGGGACAGACCTGGATAGATACGCAGTATTTT
-	TRBV29-1	-	TRBJ1-5	CSGSKGLDQPQHF	TGCAGCGGCTCGAAGGGGTTGGATCAGCCCCAGCATTTT
-	TRBV7-9	-	TRBJ2-5	CASSFPSGVRETQYF	TGTGCCAGCAGCTTCCCATCGGGGGTAAGAGAGACCCAGTACTTC
-	TRBV5-8	-	TRBJ2-5	CASSPQGVGETQYF	TGTGCCAGCAGCCCTCAGGGAGTGGGAGAGACCCAGTACTTC
TRBD2	TRBV27	-	TRBJ2-2	CASSPPRLAGNTGELFF	TGTGCCAGCAGTCCCCCCCGGCTAGCGGGCAACACCGGGGAGCTGTTTTTT
-	TRBV29-1	-	TRBJ2-2	CSVGETGELFF	TGCAGCGTTGGGGAGACCGGGGAGCTGTTTTTT
TRBD1	TRBV11-1	-	TRBJ2-1	CASTQQGAFYNEQFF	TGTGCCAGCACCCAACAGGGGGCGTTCTACAATGAGCAGTTCTTC
TRBD2	TRBV11-2	-	TRBJ2-7	CASRLAGGYEQYF	TGTGCCAGCAGACTAGCGGGGGGTTACGAGCAGTACTTC
-	TRBV20-1	-	TRBJ1-2	CSASLVNYGYTF	TGCAGTGCTAGTCTGGTTAACTATGGCTACACCTTC
TRBD2	TRBV4-2	once	TRBJ2-1	CASSQTSGGDIGQFF	TGTGCCAGCAGCCAAACTAGCGGGGGAGATATTGGGCAGTTCTTC
TRBD2	TRBV7-9	-	TRBJ2-5	CASSPTGGGVKTQYF	TGTGCCAGCAGCCCTACGGGGGGGGGCGTGAAGACCCAGTACTTC
TRBD1	TRBV6-4	-	TRBJ2-2	CASSRGLYGELFF	TGTGCCAGCAGTAGGGGGCTCTACGGGGAGCTGTTTTTT
TRBD1	TRBV12-3/TRBV12-4	-	TRBJ2-6	CASSVVGQGFSGANVLTF	TGTGCCAGCAGTGTGGTGGGACAGGGGTTCTCTGGGGCCAACGTCCTGACTTTC
TRBD1	TRBV7-9	-	TRBJ2-7	CASSLAQGNVPYEQYF	TGTGCCAGCAGCTTAGCACAGGGGAACGTCCCCTACGAGCAGTACTTC
TRBD1	TRBV7-9	-	TRBJ2-1	CASSWTGANEQFF	TGTGCCAGCAGCTGGACAGGGGCGAATGAGCAGTTCTTC
-	TRBV12-3/TRBV12-4	-	TRBJ2-5	CASSFQTARWTQYF	TGTGCCAGCAGTTTTCAGACGGCAAGGTGGACCCAGTACTTC
TRBD1	TRBV5-6	-	TRBJ1-2	CASSRTDRGVRGYTF	TGTGCCAGCAGCCGAACTGACAGGGGGGTCCGTGGCTACACCTTC
-	TRBV3-1	-	TRBJ2-1	CASSQESGDYNEQFF	TGTGCCAGCAGCCAAGAAAGTGGAGACTACAATGAGCAGTTCTTC
TRBD2	TRBV15	once	TRBJ2-1	CATHRGGETYEQFF	TGTGCCACCCACCGGGGGGGTGAAACATATGAGCAGTTCTTC
-	TRBV19	-	TRBJ1-1	CASSIRHKNTEAFF	TGTGCCAGTAGTATCCGTCATAAGAACACTGAAGCTTTCTTT
TRBD1	TRBV30	-	TRBJ1-2	CAWNAGTGGGYTF	TGTGCCTGGAACGCCGGGACAGGAGGGGGGTACACCTTC
-	TRBV30	-	TRBJ2-5	CAGTGLLQETQYF	TGTGCCGGTACGGGACTGCTCCAAGAGACCCAGTACTTC
-	TRBV7-9	-	TRBJ2-4	CASSLGAKNIQYF	TGTGCCAGCAGCTTAGGAGCCAAAAACATTCAGTACTTC
TRBD2	TRBV6-5	-	TRBJ2-1	CASSRGGLSYNEQFF	TGTGCCAGCAGTCGGGGGGGGCTCTCCTACAATGAGCAGTTCTTC
-	TRBV6-2/TRBV6-3	-	TRBJ2-7	CASSYYGEQYF	TGTGCCAGCAGTTATTACGGCGAGCAGTACTTC
-	TRBV29-1	-	TRBJ1-4	CSVEDLRGAGEKLFF	TGCAGCGTTGAAGATCTGAGGGGCGCGGGTGAAAAACTGTTTTTT
-	TRBV19	-	TRBJ2-3	CASSEVGLAQYF	TGTGCCAGTAGTGAGGTAGGATTAGCGCAGTATTTT
TRBD1	TRBV30	-	TRBJ1-2	CAWRSYQGVRAYGYTF	TGTGCCTGGAGATCTTACCAGGGGGTACGTGCCTATGGCTACACCTTC
-	TRBV20-1	-	TRBJ2-7	CSAGVGYEQYF	TGCAGTGCGGGGGTCGGGTACGAGCAGTACTTC
-	TRBV29-1	-	TRBJ1-3	CSAGSPDRTYSGNTIYF	TGCAGCGCTGGGTCCCCAGACAGGACCTACTCTGGAAACACCATATATTTT
TRBD1	TRBV6-1	-	TRBJ2-2	CASSRTWGRTGSSGELFF	TGTGCCAGCAGCCGCACGTGGGGTCGGACAGGGTCCAGCGGGGAGCTGTTTTTT
TRBD1	TRBV13	once	TRBJ1-5	CASSRQGLGNQPQHF	TGTGCCAGCAGTCGACAGGGTTTGGGCAATCAGCCCCAGCATTTT
-	TRBV3-1	-	TRBJ1-1	CASSQASGGQSGNTEAFF	TGTGCCAGCAGCCAAGCCAGCGGGGGGCAGAGTGGGAACACTGAAGCTTTCTTT
-	TRBV11-2	-	TRBJ2-1	CASSLIGNSSYNEQFF	TGTGCCAGCAGCTTAATTGGCAACAGCTCCTACAATGAGCAGTTCTTC
-	TRBV15	-	TRBJ2-1	CATSLGAHGEQFF	TGTGCCACCAGCTTAGGGGCCCACGGTGAGCAGTTCTTC
TRBD1	TRBV3-1	-	TRBJ1-1	CASTRQQGGTTEAFF	TGTGCCAGCACCAGGCAACAGGGGGGTACCACTGAAGCTTTCTTT
-	TRBV30	-	TRBJ2-1	CAWMAQVSEQFF	TGTGCCTGGATGGCGCAAGTTTCTGAGCAGTTCTTC
-	TRBV19	once	TRBJ1-5	CASSIVGSNQPQHF	TGTGCCAGTAGTATTGTGGGTAGCAATCAGCCCCAGCATTTT
TRBD1	TRBV20-1	-	TRBJ1-1	CSAKLPGGATEAFF	TGCAGTGCTAAGCTCCCAGGGGGTGCCACTGAAGCTTTCTTT
-	TRBV20-1	-	TRBJ1-6	CSALPDQGRNSPLHF	TGCAGTGCTTTGCCCGATCAGGGTAGAAATTCACCCCTCCACTTT
-	TRBV29-1	-	TRBJ1-4	CSGGAGPSNEKLFF	TGCAGCGGGGGGGCAGGGCCATCTAATGAAAAACTGTTTTTT
TRBD2	TRBV6-2/TRBV6-3	once	TRBJ2-4	CASSPLAGDINIQYF	TGTGCCAGCAGTCCGCTAGCGGGGGATATAAACATTCAGTACTTC
-	TRBV24-1	-	TRBJ2-7	CATSDLDTPSSYEQYF	TGTGCCACCAGTGATTTGGACACCCCTTCCTCCTACGAGCAGTACTTC
TRBD1	TRBV7-9	-	TRBJ2-1	CASSPGQGAPINEQFF	TGTGCCAGCAGTCCGGGACAGGGGGCGCCTATCAATGAGCAGTTCTTC
TRBD1	TRBV20-1	-	TRBJ2-7	CSAPGTGIGEQYF	TGCAGTGCTCCCGGGACAGGGATAGGCGAGCAGTACTTC
TRBD1	TRBV9	-	TRBJ2-5	CASSTGQGETQYF	TGTGCCAGCAGCACCGGACAGGGAGAGACCCAGTACTTC
TRBD1	TRBV11-2	-	TRBJ2-2	CASRRQGWNTGELFF	TGTGCCAGCAGAAGACAGGGATGGAACACCGGGGAGCTGTTTTTT
-	TRBV9	-	TRBJ2-3	CASSVFEGITDTQYF	TGTGCCAGCAGCGTTTTTGAGGGGATCACAGATACGCAGTATTTT
-	TRBV11-2	once	TRBJ1-1	CASMRTANTEAFF	TGTGCCAGCATGAGGACAGCTAACACTGAAGCTTTCTTT
TRBD2	TRBV5-1	-	TRBJ2-5	CASSLDLGGGEETQYF	TGCGCCAGCAGCTTGGACCTTGGTGGGGGGGAGGAGACCCAGTACTTC